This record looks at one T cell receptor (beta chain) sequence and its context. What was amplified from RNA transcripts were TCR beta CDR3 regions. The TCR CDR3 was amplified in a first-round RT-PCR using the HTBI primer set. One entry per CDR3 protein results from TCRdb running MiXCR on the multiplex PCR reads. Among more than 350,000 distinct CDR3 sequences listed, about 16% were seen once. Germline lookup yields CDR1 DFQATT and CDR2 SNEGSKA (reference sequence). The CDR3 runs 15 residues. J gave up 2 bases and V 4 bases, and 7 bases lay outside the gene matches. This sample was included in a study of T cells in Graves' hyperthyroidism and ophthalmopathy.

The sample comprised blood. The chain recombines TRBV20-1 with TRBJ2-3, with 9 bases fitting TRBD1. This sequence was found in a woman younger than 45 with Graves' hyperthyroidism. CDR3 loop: CSATDGTGSTDTQYF. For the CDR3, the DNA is TGCAGTGCTACAGACGGGACAGGGTCCACAGATACGCAGTATTTT.